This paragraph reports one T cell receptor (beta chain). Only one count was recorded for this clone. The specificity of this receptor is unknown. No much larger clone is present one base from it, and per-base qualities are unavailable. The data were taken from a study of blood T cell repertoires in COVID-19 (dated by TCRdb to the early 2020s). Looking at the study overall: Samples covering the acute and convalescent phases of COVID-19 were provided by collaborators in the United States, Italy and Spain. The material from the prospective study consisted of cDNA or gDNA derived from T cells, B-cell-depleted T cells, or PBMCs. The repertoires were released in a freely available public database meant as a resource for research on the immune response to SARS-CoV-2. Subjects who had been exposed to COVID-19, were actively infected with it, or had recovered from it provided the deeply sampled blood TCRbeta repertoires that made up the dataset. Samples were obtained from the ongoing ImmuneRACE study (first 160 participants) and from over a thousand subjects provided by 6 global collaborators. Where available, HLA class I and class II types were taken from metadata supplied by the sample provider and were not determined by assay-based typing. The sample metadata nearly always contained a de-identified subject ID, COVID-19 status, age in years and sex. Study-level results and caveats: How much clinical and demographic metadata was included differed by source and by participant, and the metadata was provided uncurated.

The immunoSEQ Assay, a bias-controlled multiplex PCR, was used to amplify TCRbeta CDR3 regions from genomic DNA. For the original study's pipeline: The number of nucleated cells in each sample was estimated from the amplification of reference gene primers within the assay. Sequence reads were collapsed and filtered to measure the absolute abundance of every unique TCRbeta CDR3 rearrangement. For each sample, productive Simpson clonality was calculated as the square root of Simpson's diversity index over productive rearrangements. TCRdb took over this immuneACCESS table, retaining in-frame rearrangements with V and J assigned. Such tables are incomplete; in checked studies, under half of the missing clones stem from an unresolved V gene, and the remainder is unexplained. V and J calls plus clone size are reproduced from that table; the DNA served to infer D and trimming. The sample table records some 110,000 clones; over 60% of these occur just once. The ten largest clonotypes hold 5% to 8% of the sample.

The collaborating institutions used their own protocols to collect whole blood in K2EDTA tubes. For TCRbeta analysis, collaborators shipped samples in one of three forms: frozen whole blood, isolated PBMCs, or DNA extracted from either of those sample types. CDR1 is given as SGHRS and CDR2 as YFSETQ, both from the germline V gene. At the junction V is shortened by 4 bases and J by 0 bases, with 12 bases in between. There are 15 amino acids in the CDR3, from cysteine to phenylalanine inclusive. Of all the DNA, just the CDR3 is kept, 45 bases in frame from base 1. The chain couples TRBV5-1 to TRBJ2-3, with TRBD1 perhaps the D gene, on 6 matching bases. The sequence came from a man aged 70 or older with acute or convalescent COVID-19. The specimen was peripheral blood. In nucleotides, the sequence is TGCGCCAGCAGCCCTCTGACAGGAAGCACAGATACGCAGTATTTT. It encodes CASSPLTGSTDTQYF.